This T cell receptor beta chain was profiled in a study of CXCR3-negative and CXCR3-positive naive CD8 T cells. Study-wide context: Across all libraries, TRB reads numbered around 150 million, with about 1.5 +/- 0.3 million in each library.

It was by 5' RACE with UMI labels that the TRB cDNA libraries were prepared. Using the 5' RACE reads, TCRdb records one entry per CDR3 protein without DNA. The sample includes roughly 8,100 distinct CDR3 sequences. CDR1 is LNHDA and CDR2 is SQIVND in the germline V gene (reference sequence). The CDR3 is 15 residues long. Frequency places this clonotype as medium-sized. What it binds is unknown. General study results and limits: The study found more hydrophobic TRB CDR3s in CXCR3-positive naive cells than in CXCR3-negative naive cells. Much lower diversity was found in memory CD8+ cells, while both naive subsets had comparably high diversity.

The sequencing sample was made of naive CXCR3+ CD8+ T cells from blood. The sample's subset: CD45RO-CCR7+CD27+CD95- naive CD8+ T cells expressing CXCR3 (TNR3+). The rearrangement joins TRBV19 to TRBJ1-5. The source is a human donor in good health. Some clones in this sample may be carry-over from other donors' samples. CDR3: CASSILGGSNQPQHF.